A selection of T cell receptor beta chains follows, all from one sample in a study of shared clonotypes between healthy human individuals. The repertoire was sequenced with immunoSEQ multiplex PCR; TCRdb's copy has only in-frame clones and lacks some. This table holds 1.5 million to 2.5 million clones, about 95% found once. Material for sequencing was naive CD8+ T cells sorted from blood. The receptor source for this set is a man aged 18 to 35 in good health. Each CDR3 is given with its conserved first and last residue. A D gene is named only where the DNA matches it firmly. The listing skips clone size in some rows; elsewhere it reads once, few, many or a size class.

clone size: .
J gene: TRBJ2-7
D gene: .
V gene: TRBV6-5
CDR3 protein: CASSYLAGTSYEQYF
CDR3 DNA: TGTGCCAGCAGTTACCTAGCAGGGACGTCCTACGAGCAGTACTTC

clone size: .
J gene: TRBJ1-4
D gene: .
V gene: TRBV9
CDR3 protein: CASSDPGDNEKLFF
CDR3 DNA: TGTGCCAGCAGCGACCCTGGGGATAATGAAAAACTGTTTTTT

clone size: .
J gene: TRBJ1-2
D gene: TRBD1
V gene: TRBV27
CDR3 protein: CASSLLPQGQSGYTF
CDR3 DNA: TGTGCCAGCAGTTTACTTCCACAGGGGCAGAGTGGCTACACCTTC

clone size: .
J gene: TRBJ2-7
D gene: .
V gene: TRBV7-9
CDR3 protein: CASSLTALPSYEQYF
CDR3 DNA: TGTGCCAGCAGCTTGACAGCTTTACCTTCCTACGAGCAGTACTTC

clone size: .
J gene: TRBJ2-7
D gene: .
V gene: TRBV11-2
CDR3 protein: CASSLGGKGNEQYF
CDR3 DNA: TGTGCCAGCAGTCTAGGGGGGAAGGGGAACGAGCAGTACTTC

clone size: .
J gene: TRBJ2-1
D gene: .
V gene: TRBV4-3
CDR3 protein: CASSQETRLYNEQFF
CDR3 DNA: TGCGCCAGCAGCCAAGAGACAAGACTGTACAATGAGCAGTTCTTC

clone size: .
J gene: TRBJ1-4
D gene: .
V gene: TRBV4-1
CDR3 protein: CASSQVLDSSNEKLFF
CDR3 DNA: TGCGCCAGCAGCCAAGTTCTGGACAGCTCTAATGAAAAACTGTTTTTT

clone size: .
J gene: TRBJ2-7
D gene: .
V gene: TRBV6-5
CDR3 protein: CASSPRGGSYEQYF
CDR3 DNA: TGTGCCAGCAGTCCACGGGGAGGCTCCTACGAGCAGTACTTC

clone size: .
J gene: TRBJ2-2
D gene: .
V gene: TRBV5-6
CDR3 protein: CASSLVEQVNTGELFF
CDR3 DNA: TGTGCCAGCAGCTTGGTGGAACAGGTCAACACCGGGGAGCTGTTTTTT

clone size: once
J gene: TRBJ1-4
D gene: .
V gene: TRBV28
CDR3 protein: CASSPFGEGGEKLFF
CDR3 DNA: TGTGCCAGCAGTCCATTCGGGGAGGGAGGTGAAAAACTGTTTTTT

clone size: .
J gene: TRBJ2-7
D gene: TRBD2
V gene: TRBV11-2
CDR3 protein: CASSFGRDGSYEQYF
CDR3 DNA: TGTGCCAGCAGCTTTGGGAGGGACGGCTCCTACGAGCAGTACTTC

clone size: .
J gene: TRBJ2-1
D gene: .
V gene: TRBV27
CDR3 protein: CASSDLVNEQFF
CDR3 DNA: TGTGCCAGCAGCGATTTGGTGAATGAGCAGTTCTTC

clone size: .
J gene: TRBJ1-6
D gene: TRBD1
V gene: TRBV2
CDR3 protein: CASRRRDRYNSPLHF
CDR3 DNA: TGTGCCAGCAGGCGTCGGGACAGGTATAATTCACCCCTCCACTTT

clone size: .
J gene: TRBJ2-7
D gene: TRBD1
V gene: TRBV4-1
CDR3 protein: CASSPRQGPYEQYF
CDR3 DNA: TGCGCCAGCAGCCCGAGACAGGGACCCTACGAGCAGTACTTC

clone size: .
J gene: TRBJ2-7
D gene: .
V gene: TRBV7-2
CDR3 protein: CASSLPHSYEQYF
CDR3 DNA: TGTGCCAGCAGCTTACCGCACTCCTACGAGCAGTACTTC

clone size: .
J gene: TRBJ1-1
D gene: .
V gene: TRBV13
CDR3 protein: CASSPGTGNTEAFF
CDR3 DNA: TGTGCCAGCAGCCCTGGGACTGGGAACACTGAAGCTTTCTTT

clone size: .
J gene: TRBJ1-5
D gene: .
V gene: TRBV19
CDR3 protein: CASALPPGQPQHF
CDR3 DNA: TGTGCCAGCGCCCTTCCCCCCGGGCAGCCCCAGCATTTT

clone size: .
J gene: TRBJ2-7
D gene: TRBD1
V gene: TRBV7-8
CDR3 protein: CASSDRDRPAYEQYF
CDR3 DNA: TGTGCCAGCAGCGACAGGGACAGGCCAGCCTACGAGCAGTACTTC

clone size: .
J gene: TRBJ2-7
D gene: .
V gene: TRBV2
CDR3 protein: CASSDPNRDHEQYF
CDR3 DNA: TGTGCCAGCAGTGACCCCAACAGGGATCACGAGCAGTACTTC

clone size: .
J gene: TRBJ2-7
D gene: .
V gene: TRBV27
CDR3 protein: CASSLTGPYEQYF
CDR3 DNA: TGTGCCAGCAGTTTAACGGGGCCGTACGAGCAGTACTTC

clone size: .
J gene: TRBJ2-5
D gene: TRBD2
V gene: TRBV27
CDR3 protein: CASTPIAGEETQYF
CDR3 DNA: TGTGCCAGCACCCCCATAGCGGGAGAAGAGACCCAGTACTTC

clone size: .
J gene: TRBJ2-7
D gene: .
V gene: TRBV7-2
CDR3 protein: CASSLVRDEQYF
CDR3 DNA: TGTGCCAGCAGCTTAGTCAGGGACGAGCAGTACTTC